Listed here are 10 T cell receptor beta chains from one sample, sequenced in a study of identical twins. Using its own MiXCR run on the 5' RACE reads, TCRdb lists one record per CDR3 protein. This table has 400,000 to 650,000 distinct CDR3 sequences, under 25% appearing once. The sample also formed part of further work on T cells expressing NK-cell markers.

Sequencing used CD4+ T cells sorted from blood. Receptors originate from a woman between 18 and 30 years old in good health.

Ten or more counts support this clonotype. This chain uses TRBV5-1 with TRBJ2-1; TRBD2 is a possible D gene (6 bases). CDR3 length: 15 residues. V was cut by 0 bases and J by 3 bases, with 10 bases left in between. Germline V lookup: CDR1 SGHRS, CDR2 YFSETQ. CDR3 loop: CASSLGAGSYNEQFF. In DNA form, the CDR3 reads TGCGCCAGCAGCTTGGGGGCCGGGAGCTACAATGAGCAGTTCTTC.

The CDR3 DNA reads TGCAGTGCTGGGACAAGAGCGTCTTACAATGAGCAGTTCTTC. Translation: CSAGTRASYNEQFF. The chain has TRBV20-1 and TRBJ2-1; D possibly corresponds to TRBD1 (6 bases). Trimming cost V 5 bases and J 4 bases, with 15 bases left between them. Germline CDR1 reads DFQATT; CDR2 reads SNEGSKA (reference sequence). This CDR3 comprises 14 residues.

CDR3 residues: CATSGGPGHDGEQYF. In nucleotides, the CDR3 is TGTGCCACCTCAGGAGGTCCAGGGCATGATGGAGAGCAGTACTTC. This rearrangement joins TRBV21-1 to TRBJ2-7; the DNA was not compared with TRBD1, the D call given in the table. TRBV21-1 is designated a pseudogene. The CDR3 is made up of 15 amino acids.

The chain combines TRBV27 with TRBJ2-1; 7 bases fit TRBD2. CDR1 MNHEY and CDR2 SMNVEV come from the germline V gene (reference sequence). The ends lost 7 bases at V and 5 bases at J; junction bases unmatched: 11. The CDR3 consists of 15 residues. The CDR3 loop is CASTYRLAVNNEQFF. The CDR3, as DNA: TGTGCCAGCACTTACCGCCTAGCGGTAAACAATGAGCAGTTCTTC.

J is TRBJ2-7 and V is TRBV5-6; TRBD1 matches at 9 bases. Trimming removed 4 bases from V and 5 bases from J; junction bases left unmatched: 7. CDR3 length equals 14 residues. Germline assignment: CDR1 SGHDT and CDR2 YYEEEE. DNA for the CDR3: TGTGCCAGCAGCCCACAGGGGGCGAGGGACGAGCAGTACTTC. Protein sequence: CASSPQGARDEQYF.

This clonotype has more than one count but fewer than ten. The gene calls are TRBV5-1 and TRBJ1-2, with 9 bases aligning to TRBD1. This CDR3 region has 16 residues. Unmatched junction bases numbered 8, after V lost 4 bases and J lost 1 base. In germline, CDR1 is SGHRS, CDR2 YFSETQ. CDR3 DNA sequence: TGCGCCAGCAGCCCGATCACAGGGGGCTATAACTATGGCTACACCTTC. Protein: CASSPITGGYNYGYTF.

This chain joins TRBV5-1 and TRBJ1-5; 7 bases are shared with TRBD1. CDR1 SGHRS and CDR2 YFSETQ come from the germline V gene. The CDR3 is 13 residues long. J was trimmed by 6 bases and V by 4 bases; bases with no gene match: 4. The CDR3 region has the DNA TGCGCCAGCAGCCCCAACAGGGGTCAGCCCCAGCATTTT. Translated: CASSPNRGQPQHF.

Only a few counts were recorded for this clonotype. This chain joins TRBV28 and TRBJ2-3; D call uncertain. V dropped 5 bases and J dropped 2 bases, with 8 bases sitting between them. This CDR3 has 13 residues. Germline assignment: CDR1 MDHEN and CDR2 SYDVKM. The CDR3 coding sequence is TGTGCCAGCAGTGGACGGCCCACAGATACGCAGTATTTT. It yields the protein CASSGRPTDTQYF.

This clonotype was counted ten times or more. The gene calls are TRBV20-1 and TRBJ2-7, with 10 bases matching TRBD1. This CDR3 has 15 amino acids. V trimming: 2 bases; J trimming: 3 bases; junction bases outside the gene matches: 7. The germline V gene has CDR1 DFQATT and CDR2 SNEGSKA (reference sequence). The CDR3 bases are TGCAGTGCTAGATCCGGGACAGGGGAGAGCTACGAGCAGTACTTC. Translated: CSARSGTGESYEQYF.

This clonotype was seen a few times. The V call is TRBV5-6, the J call TRBJ2-7; tentatively, D is TRBD2 (6 bases). There are 17 residues in the CDR3. Deletions cut 4 bases from V and 1 base from J, with 21 bases between. CDR1 is SGHDT, CDR2 YYEEEE, per germline. Here the CDR3 reads CASSRPGPGGGSYEQYF. The CDR3 DNA is TGTGCCAGCAGCCGTCCGGGTCCAGGAGGAGGGTCCTACGAGCAGTACTTC.